What follows are 26 T cell receptor beta chains derived from one specimen sequenced in a study of blood T cell repertoires in COVID-19. The data were produced by immunoSEQ multiplex PCR, yet TCRdb's version contains in-frame clones alone and is incomplete. Among roughly 360,000 clones listed, roughly four fifths were seen once. Sequencing was carried out using PBMCs or T cells enriched from blood (not recorded which). These receptors were taken from a woman in her forties or fifties who had recovered from COVID-19.

This clone was counted between two and nine times. This chain links TRBV6-1 with TRBJ1-5; TRBD1 agrees at 12 bases. The V and J ends lost 3 bases and 6 bases, in that order; junction bases with no gene match: 9. Germline CDR1 and CDR2: MNHNS and SASEGT. The length of the CDR3 is 17 residues. The CDR3 DNA follows: TGTGCCAGCAGTGAGCTCGGGACAGGGGGCTTTCGTCAGCCCCAGCATTTT. Translation gives CASSELGTGGFRQPQHF.

The chain joins TRBV3-1 (or the pseudogene TRBV3-2) to TRBJ2-7; TRBD1 is a possible D gene (6 bases). This CDR3 has 15 residues. V was clipped by 0 bases and J by 0 bases, with 9 bases between them. Germline V gene sequence: CDR1 LGHDT, CDR2 YNNKEL (reference sequence). Here the CDR3 DNA reads TGTGCCAGCAGCCAAGACAGGGGTGGCTCCTACGAGCAGTACTTC. Protein product: CASSQDRGGSYEQYF.

This chain links TRBV7-9 with TRBJ2-1; 11 bases agree with TRBD1. The germline V gene has CDR1 SEHNR and CDR2 FQNEAQ (reference sequence). The CDR3 extends over 15 amino acids. The J segment lost 6 bases and the V segment lost 1 base, leaving 2 bases of the junction unmatched. This CDR3 reads CASSLVGTGGNEQFF. As DNA, the CDR3 is TGTGCCAGCAGCTTAGTAGGGACAGGGGGCAATGAGCAGTTCTTC.

This chain connects TRBV4-1 to TRBJ2-7; TRBD2 matches at 7 bases. The CDR3 loop spans 15 amino acids. J gave up 2 bases and V 1 base, and 5 bases lay outside the gene matches. Germline CDR1 MGHRA, CDR2 YSYEKL. The CDR3 DNA follows: TGCGCCAGCAGCCAAGCACGGGACTATGCCTACGAGCAGTACTTC. Residues: CASSQARDYAYEQYF.

V usage is TRBV3-1 (or the pseudogene TRBV3-2) and J usage is TRBJ1-1; TRBD1 is a possible D gene (6 bases). V dropped 0 bases and J dropped 1 base, with 12 bases sitting between them. The CDR3 is made up of 16 amino acids. Germline CDR1 is LGHDT and CDR2 is YNNKEL (reference sequence). For the CDR3, the DNA is TGTGCCAGCAGCCAAGAGTCCGGCAGGGGGAACACTGAAGCTTTCTTT. Protein product: CASSQESGRGNTEAFF.

The chain employs TRBV30 and TRBJ1-1; possibly TRBD1 for D (5 bases). V lost 2 bases and J 0 bases, leaving 7 bases between the germline ends. The CDR3 runs to 13 residues. Germline values: CDR1 GTSNPN, CDR2 SVGIG (reference sequence). CDR3: CAWSRQLNTEAFF. CDR3 DNA sequence: TGTGCCTGGAGTAGACAGCTGAACACTGAAGCTTTCTTT.

This chain links TRBV5-1 with TRBJ1-2; TRBD1 agrees at 7 bases. The CDR3 has 14 amino acids. V lost 4 bases to trimming and J lost 2 bases; unmatched junction nucleotides: 5. Germline V CDR1 and CDR2: SGHRS, YFSETQ. The CDR3 protein is CASSTGQQNYGYTF. The CDR3 region has the DNA TGCGCCAGCAGCACGGGACAGCAGAACTATGGCTACACCTTC.

The rearrangement links TRBV19 to TRBJ1-5; 9 nucleotides align to TRBD1. The ends lost 3 bases at V and 7 bases at J; junction bases unmatched: 16. CDR1 LNHDA and CDR2 SQIVND come from the germline V gene (reference sequence). CDR3 length: 18 amino acids. CDR3 DNA sequence: TGTGCCAGTAGTATTCCCTCCGGGACAGGGAATCTCGGGCAGCCCCAGCATTTT. This codes for CASSIPSGTGNLGQPQHF.

In its sample, this clone was seen once. V usage is TRBV25-1 and J usage is TRBJ1-1; 9 bases align to TRBD1. CDR1 is MGHDK, CDR2 SYGVNS, per germline. J lost 0 bases, V lost 6 bases, and 5 bases had no gene match. The CDR3 extends over 15 amino acids. CDR3 sequence: CASRQTGGVNTEAFF. The CDR3 region has the DNA TGTGCCAGCAGACAGACAGGGGGAGTGAACACTGAAGCTTTCTTT.

This clone was seen only a few times. The chain uses TRBV9 and TRBJ1-6; D not resolved. The germline V and J ends were trimmed by 0 bases and 10 bases, with 14 bases remaining between them. CDR3 length equals 15 residues. The germline gives CDR1 SGDLS, CDR2 YYNGEE. CDR3 DNA: TGTGCCAGCAGCGTAGCTGACTCCGTCAGCTCACCCCTCCACTTT. It is translated as CASSVADSVSSPLHF.

A single count supports this clone. CDR3 protein: CASSPGGSGANVLTF. The CDR3 nucleotides are TGTGCCAGTAGTCCAGGGGGCTCTGGGGCCAACGTCCTGACTTTC. The V call is TRBV19, the J call TRBJ2-6, with 7 bases identical to TRBD1. The V gene's germline CDR1 is LNHDA and CDR2 SQIVND (reference sequence). This CDR3 has 15 amino acids. V lost 5 bases and J lost 0; bases outside the gene matches: 1.

J is TRBJ1-5 and V is TRBV9, with 7 nucleotides matching TRBD1. Per germline, CDR1 SGDLS and CDR2 YYNGEE. The trim removed 1 base at V and 4 bases at J, leaving 2 bases unmatched. The CDR3 spans 14 residues. The CDR3 sequence: CASSVQGVNQPQHF. The CDR3 DNA sequence: TGTGCCAGCAGCGTACAGGGGGTAAATCAGCCCCAGCATTTT.

The V and J genes are TRBV13 and TRBJ1-6, with 9 nucleotides matching TRBD1. Unmatched junction bases numbered 11, after V lost 0 bases and J lost 8 bases. CDR3 length equals 18 residues. In germline, CDR1 is PRHDT, CDR2 FYEKMQ (reference sequence). The CDR3 DNA reads TGTGCCAGCAGCTTAGGACCGGGACAGGGTAGTCCGCATTCACCCCTCCACTTT. Its protein is CASSLGPGQGSPHSPLHF.

This clone was seen a single time. J is TRBJ2-7 and V is TRBV30; D is uncertain. V lost 0 bases, J lost 3 bases, and 15 bases lay in between. This CDR3 comprises 15 residues. Germline V gene data show CDR1 as GTSNPN and CDR2 as SVGIG (reference sequence). The CDR3 nucleotides read TGTGCCTGGAGTGTAAAAACAGACCCATACTACGAGCAGTACTTC. Translating it yields CAWSVKTDPYYEQYF.

V gene TRBV18 combines with J gene TRBJ1-5; 7 bases match TRBD1. V lost 8 bases to trimming and J lost 6 bases; unmatched junction nucleotides: 7. The CDR3 is 13 amino acids. The germline CDR1 and CDR2 sequences are KGHSH and LQKENI. The CDR3 DNA is TGTGCCAGCCGAGGACAGGCGGGTCAGCCCCAGCATTTT. Translation gives CASRGQAGQPQHF.

This chain connects TRBV5-8 to TRBJ2-7, with D perhaps TRBD2 (6 bases). Germline loops: CDR1 SGHTS, CDR2 YDEGEE. Trimming removed 4 bases at V and 4 bases at J, with 18 bases between. CDR3 size: 15 residues. In DNA form, the CDR3 reads TGTGCCAGCAGCGCTCCCGGACTAAGGGTATACGAGCAGTACTTC. The encoded protein is CASSAPGLRVYEQYF.

The genes are TRBV5-5 and TRBJ1-5; D is perhaps TRBD1 (5 bases). The CDR3 sequence is 18 residues long. CDR1 is SGHKS, CDR2 YYEKEE, per germline (reference sequence). The V and J ends lost 4 bases and 3 bases respectively, with 23 bases between them. The DNA for the CDR3 is TGTGCCAGCAGCGGAACCTTAACCCAAGGACACGTCAATCAGCCCCAGCATTTT. Translating gives CASSGTLTQGHVNQPQHF.

The chain combines TRBV7-8 with TRBJ2-7, with 10 bases fitting TRBD2. Germline V gene data show CDR1 as SGHVS and CDR2 as FQNEAQ. Trimming took 6 bases from V and 5 from J; bases not matched to a gene: 13. The CDR3 is 16 residues long. CDR3 sequence (DNA): TGTGCCAGCAGACCCACCCCAAGCGGGGGGGCCCACGAGCAGTACTTC. The encoded protein is CASRPTPSGGAHEQYF.

The chain is built from TRBV9 and TRBJ2-1; TRBD2 might be the D (5 bases). The CDR3 totals 12 residues. Trimming removed 5 bases from V and 9 bases from J, with 12 bases in between. Germline CDR1 and CDR2: SGDLS and YYNGEE. The CDR3 region is CASRRRGGEQFF. CDR3 nucleotides: TGTGCCAGCAGACGCCGGGGTGGTGAGCAGTTCTTC.

This sequence joins TRBV30 and TRBJ1-1, with TRBD1 matching 7 bases. V was clipped by 3 bases and J by 0 bases; unmatched bases: 4. The germline V gene encodes CDR1 GTSNPN and CDR2 SVGIG (reference sequence). The CDR3 contains 14 residues. CDR3 amino acids: CAWSEQGMNTEAFF. As DNA, the CDR3 is TGTGCCTGGAGCGAACAGGGGATGAACACTGAAGCTTTCTTT.

This chain connects TRBV20-1 to TRBJ2-3; possibly TRBD2 for D (5 bases). Germline values: CDR1 DFQATT, CDR2 SNEGSKA (reference sequence). Trimming cost V 7 bases and J 4 bases, with 9 bases left between them. This CDR3 is built from 11 residues. In DNA form, the CDR3 reads TGCAGTGTTTGGGGAGCAGATACGCAGTATTTT. It translates to CSVWGADTQYF.

The chain employs TRBV6-1 and TRBJ1-5, with 9 bases fitting TRBD1. The CDR3 is made up of 16 amino acids. The J segment lost 2 bases and the V segment lost 0 bases, leaving 2 bases of the junction unmatched. CDR1 MNHNS and CDR2 SASEGT come from the germline V gene. The CDR3 loop is CASSEAWTGGNQPQHF. CDR3 nucleotide sequence: TGTGCCAGCAGTGAAGCCTGGACAGGGGGCAATCAGCCCCAGCATTTT.

The rearrangement uses TRBV5-5 and TRBJ1-2; 8 bases line up with TRBD1. Germline CDR1 and CDR2: SGHKS and YYEKEE (reference sequence). Germline trimming cut 2 bases from V and 7 bases from J; bases unmatched to any gene: 10. The CDR3 sequence is 15 residues long. The DNA of the CDR3 is TGTGCCAGCAGCTTCGCTGACAGGGGAGAGGGTGGCTACACCTTC. It is translated as CASSFADRGEGGYTF. Based on the CDR3 plus reference TRBV5-5 and TRBJ1-2, the full variable domain is DAGVTQSPTHLIKTRGQQVTLRCSPISGHKSVSWYQQVLGQGPQFIFQYYEKEERGRGNFPDRFSARQFPNYSSELNVNALLLGDSALYLCASSFADRGEGGYTFGSGTRLTVV.

In DNA, the CDR3 is TGTGCCAGCAGCCAAGAAAGGGGCTATGGCTACACCTTC. Protein sequence: CASSQERGYGYTF. The chain employs TRBV3-1 (or the pseudogene TRBV3-2) and TRBJ1-2, with a tentative D call TRBD1 (5 bases). This CDR3 has 13 residues. Deletions cut 0 bases from V and 4 bases from J, with 6 bases between. Germline CDR1 reads LGHDT; CDR2 reads YNNKEL (reference sequence).

This chain joins TRBV27 and TRBJ2-1, with TRBD1 identical over 9 bases. Per germline, CDR1 MNHEY and CDR2 SMNVEV (reference sequence). This CDR3 contains 14 residues. V was pared by 3 bases and J by 9 bases, with 6 bases of the junction left unmatched. CDR3 loop: CASSFVQGAGEQFF. The CDR3 nucleotides read TGTGCCAGCAGTTTTGTACAGGGGGCAGGTGAGCAGTTCTTC.

V gene TRBV7-2 combines with J gene TRBJ2-7, with a tentative D call TRBD2 (6 bases). This CDR3 comprises 14 residues. Germline CDR1 and CDR2: SGHTA and FQGNSA. V was cut by 6 bases and J by 2 bases, with 14 bases left in between. CDR3 sequence reads: CASRSAGLPYEQYF. CDR3 bases: TGTGCCAGCAGAAGTGCGGGACTGCCCTACGAGCAGTACTTC. Full variable domain (remainder filled in from reference TRBV7-2 and TRBJ2-7): GAGVSQSPSNKVTEKGKDVELRCDPISGHTALYWYRQSLGQGLEFLIYFQGNSAPDKSGLPSDRFSAERTGGSVSTLTIQRTQQEDSAVYLCASRSAGLPYEQYFGPGTRLTVT.